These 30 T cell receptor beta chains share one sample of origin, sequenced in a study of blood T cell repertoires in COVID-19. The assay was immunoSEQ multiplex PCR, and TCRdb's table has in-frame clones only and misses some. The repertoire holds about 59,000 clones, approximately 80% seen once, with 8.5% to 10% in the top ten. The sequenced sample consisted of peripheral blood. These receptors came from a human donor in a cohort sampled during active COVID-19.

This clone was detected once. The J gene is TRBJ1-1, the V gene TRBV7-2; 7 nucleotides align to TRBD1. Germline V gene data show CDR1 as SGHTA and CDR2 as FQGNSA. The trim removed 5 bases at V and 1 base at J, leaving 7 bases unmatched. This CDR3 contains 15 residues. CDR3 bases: TGTGCCAGCAGCGAAACAGGGGCCTGGAACACTGAAGCTTTCTTT. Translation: CASSETGAWNTEAFF.

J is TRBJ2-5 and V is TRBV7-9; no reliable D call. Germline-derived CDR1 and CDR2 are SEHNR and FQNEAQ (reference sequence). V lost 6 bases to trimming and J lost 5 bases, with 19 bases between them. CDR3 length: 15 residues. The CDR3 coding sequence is TGTGCCAGCAGTGCCCCGGCCCAACCCGGGGAGACCCAGTACTTC. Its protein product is CASSAPAQPGETQYF.

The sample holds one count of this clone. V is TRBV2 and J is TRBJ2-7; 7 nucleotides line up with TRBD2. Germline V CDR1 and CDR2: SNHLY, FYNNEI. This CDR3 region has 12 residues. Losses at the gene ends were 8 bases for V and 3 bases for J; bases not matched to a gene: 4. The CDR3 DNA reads TGTGCCAGCGGGACGGGGGGCTACGAGCAGTACTTC. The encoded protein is CASGTGGYEQYF. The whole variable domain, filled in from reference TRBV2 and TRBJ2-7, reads EPEVTQTPSHQVTQMGQEVILRCVPISNHLYFYWYRQILGQKVEFLVSFYNNEISEKSEIFDDQFSVERPDGSNFTLKIRSTKLEDSAMYFCASGTGGYEQYFGPGTRLTVT.

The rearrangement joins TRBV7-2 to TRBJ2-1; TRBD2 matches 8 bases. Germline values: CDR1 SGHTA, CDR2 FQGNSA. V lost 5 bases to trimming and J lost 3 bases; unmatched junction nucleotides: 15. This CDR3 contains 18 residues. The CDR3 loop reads CASSPSLDLAGIYNEQFF. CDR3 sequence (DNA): TGTGCCAGCAGCCCCTCTCTCGATTTAGCGGGGATCTACAATGAGCAGTTCTTC.

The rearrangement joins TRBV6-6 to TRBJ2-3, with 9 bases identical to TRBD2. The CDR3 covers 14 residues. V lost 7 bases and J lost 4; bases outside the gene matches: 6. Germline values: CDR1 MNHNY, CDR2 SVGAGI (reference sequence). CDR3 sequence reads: CASTMIAGADTQYF. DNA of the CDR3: TGTGCCAGCACCATGATAGCGGGGGCAGATACGCAGTATTTT.

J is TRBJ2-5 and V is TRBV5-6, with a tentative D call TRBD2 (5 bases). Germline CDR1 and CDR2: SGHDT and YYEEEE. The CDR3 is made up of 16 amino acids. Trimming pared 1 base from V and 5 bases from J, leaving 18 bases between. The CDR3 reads CASSLLPDLRAETQYF. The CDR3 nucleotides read TGTGCCAGCAGCTTGTTGCCGGACCTGAGGGCCGAGACCCAGTACTTC. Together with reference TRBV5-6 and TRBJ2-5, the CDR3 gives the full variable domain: DAGVTQSPTHLIKTRGQQVTLRCSPKSGHDTVSWYQQALGQGPQFIFQYYEEEERQRGNFPDRFSGHQFPNYSSELNVNALLLGDSALYLCASSLLPDLRAETQYFGPGTRLLVL.

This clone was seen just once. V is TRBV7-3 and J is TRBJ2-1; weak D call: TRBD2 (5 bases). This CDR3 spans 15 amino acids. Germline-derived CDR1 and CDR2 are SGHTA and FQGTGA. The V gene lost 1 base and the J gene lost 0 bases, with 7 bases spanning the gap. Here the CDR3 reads CASSLIGSSYNEQFF. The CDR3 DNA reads TGTGCCAGCAGCTTAATAGGGAGCTCCTACAATGAGCAGTTCTTC.

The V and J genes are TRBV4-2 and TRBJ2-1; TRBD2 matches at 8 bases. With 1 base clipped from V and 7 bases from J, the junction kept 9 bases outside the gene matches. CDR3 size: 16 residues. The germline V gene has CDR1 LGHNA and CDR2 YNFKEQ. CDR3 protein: CASSQAIGTSQNEQFF. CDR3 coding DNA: TGTGCCAGCAGCCAAGCGATTGGGACTAGTCAAAATGAGCAGTTCTTC.

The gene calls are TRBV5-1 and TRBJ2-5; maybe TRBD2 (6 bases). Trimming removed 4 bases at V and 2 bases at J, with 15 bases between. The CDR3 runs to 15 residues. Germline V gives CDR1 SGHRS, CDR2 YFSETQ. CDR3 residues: CASSPPRGTQETQYF. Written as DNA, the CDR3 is TGCGCCAGCAGCCCCCCCCGAGGGACTCAAGAGACCCAGTACTTC.

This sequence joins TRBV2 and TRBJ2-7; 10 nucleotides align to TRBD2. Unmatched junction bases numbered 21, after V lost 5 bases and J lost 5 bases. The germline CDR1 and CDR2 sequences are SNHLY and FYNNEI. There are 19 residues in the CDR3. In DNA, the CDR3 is TGTGCCAGCAGTCGCCTGACAGACAATCTAGCGGGGGAGTACCACGAGCAGTACTTC. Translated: CASSRLTDNLAGEYHEQYF.

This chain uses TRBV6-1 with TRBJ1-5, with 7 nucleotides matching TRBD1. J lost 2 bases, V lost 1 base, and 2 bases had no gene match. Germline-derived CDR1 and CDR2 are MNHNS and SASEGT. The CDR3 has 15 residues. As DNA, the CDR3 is TGTGCCAGCAGTGAAGACAGGGGAGGCAATCAGCCCCAGCATTTT. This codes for CASSEDRGGNQPQHF.

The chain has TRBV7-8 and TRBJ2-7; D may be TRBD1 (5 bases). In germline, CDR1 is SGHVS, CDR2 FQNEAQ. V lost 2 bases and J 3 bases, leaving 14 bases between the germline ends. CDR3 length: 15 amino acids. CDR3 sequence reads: CASSLSQGLNYEQYF. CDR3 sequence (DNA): TGTGCCAGCAGCTTAAGCCAGGGCTTGAACTACGAGCAGTACTTC.

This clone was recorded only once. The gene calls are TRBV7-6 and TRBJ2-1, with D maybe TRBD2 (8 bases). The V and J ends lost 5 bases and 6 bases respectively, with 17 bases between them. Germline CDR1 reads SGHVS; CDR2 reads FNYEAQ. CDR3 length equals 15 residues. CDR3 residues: CASSQGGAGVNEQFF. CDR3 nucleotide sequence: TGTGCCAGCAGCCAGGGGGGAGCGGGAGTCAATGAGCAGTTCTTC.

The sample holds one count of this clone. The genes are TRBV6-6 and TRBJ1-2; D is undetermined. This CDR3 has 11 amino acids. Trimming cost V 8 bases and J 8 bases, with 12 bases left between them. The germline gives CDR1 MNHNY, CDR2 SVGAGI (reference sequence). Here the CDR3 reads CASQNGGGYTF. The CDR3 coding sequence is TGTGCCAGCCAAAATGGAGGAGGCTACACCTTC.

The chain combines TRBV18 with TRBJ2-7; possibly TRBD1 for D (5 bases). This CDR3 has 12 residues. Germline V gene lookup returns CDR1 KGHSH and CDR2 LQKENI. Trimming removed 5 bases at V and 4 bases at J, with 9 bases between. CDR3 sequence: CASSKGFYEQYF. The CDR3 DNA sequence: TGTGCCAGCTCAAAGGGGTTTTACGAGCAGTACTTC.

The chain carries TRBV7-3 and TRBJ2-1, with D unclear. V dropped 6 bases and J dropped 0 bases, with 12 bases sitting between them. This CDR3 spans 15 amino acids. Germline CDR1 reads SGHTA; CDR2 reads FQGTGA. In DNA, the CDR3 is TGTGCCAGCAGTCCGGTGGTGAGCTCCTACAATGAGCAGTTCTTC. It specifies CASSPVVSSYNEQFF. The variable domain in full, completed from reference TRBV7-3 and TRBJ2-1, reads GAGVSQTPSNKVTEKGKYVELRCDPISGHTALYWYRQSLGQGPEFLIYFQGTGAADDSGLPNDRFFAVRPEGSVSTLKIQRTERGDSAVYLCASSPVVSSYNEQFFGPGTRLTVL.

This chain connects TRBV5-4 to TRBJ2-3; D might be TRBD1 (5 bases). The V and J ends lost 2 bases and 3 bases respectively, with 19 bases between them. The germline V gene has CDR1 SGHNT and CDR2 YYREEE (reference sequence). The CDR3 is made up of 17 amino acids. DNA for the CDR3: TGTGCCAGCAGCTTCCTGATGACAGCCACCGGGACAGATACGCAGTATTTT. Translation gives CASSFLMTATGTDTQYF.

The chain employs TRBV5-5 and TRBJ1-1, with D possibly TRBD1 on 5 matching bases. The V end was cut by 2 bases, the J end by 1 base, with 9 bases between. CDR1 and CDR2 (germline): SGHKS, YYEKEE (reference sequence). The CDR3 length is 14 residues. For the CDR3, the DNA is TGTGCCAGCAGCTTACAGGTATCGAACACTGAAGCTTTCTTT. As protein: CASSLQVSNTEAFF.

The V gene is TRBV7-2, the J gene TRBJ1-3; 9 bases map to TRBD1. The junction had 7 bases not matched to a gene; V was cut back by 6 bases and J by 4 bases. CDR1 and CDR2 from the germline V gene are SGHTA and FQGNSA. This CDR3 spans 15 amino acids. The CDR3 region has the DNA TGTGCCAGCAGTCGGACAGGGGTGGACGGAAACACCATATATTTT. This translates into CASSRTGVDGNTIYF.

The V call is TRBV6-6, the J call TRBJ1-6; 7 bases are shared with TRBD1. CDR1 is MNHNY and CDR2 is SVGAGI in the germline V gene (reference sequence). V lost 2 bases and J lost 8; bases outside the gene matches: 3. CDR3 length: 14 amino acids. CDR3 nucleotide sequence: TGTGCCAGCAGTTACCGACAGGGTGATTCACCCCTCCACTTT. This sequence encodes CASSYRQGDSPLHF.

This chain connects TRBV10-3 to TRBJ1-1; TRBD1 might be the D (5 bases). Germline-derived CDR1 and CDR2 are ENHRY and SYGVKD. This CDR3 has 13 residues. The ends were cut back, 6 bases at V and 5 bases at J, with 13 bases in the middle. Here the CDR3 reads CAIRGEAPTEAFF. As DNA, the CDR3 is TGTGCCATCAGGGGGGAGGCACCAACTGAAGCTTTCTTT.

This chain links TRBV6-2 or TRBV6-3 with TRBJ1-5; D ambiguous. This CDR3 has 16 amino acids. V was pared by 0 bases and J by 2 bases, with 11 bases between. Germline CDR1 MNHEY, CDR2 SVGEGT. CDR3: CASSYSGTGGNQPQHF. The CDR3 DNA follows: TGTGCCAGCAGTTACTCAGGCACTGGAGGCAATCAGCCCCAGCATTTT.

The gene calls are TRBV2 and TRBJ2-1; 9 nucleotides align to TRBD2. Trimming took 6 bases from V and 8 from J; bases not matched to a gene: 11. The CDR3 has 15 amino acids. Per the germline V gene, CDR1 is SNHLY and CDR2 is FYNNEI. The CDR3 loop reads CASSWTGLAVDEQFF. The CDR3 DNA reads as TGTGCCAGCAGCTGGACGGGACTAGCTGTCGATGAGCAGTTCTTC.

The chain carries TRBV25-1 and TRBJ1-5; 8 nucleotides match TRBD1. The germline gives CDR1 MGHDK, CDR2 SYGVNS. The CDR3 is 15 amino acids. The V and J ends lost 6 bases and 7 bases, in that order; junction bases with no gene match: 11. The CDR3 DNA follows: TGTGCCAGCAGCTCGTCGGACAGGGTTAACCAGCCCCAGCATTTT. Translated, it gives CASSSSDRVNQPQHF. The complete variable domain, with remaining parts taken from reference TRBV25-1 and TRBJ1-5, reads EADIYQTPRYLVIGTGKKITLECSQTMGHDKMYWYQQDPGMELHLIHYSYGVNSTEKGDLSSESTVSRIRTEHFPLTLESARPSHTSQYLCASSSSDRVNQPQHFGDGTRLSIL.

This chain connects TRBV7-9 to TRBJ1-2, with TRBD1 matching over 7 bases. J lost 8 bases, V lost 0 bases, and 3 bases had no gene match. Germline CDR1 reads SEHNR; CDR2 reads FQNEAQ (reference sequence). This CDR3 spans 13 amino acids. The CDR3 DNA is TGTGCCAGCAGCTTAGCGACAGGGAGCGGCTACACCTTC. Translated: CASSLATGSGYTF.

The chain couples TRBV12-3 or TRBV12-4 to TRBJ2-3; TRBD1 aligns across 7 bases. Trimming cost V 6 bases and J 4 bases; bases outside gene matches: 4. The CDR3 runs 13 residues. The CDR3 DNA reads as TGTGCCAGCAGAACACAGGGGCCAGATACGCAGTATTTT. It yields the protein CASRTQGPDTQYF.

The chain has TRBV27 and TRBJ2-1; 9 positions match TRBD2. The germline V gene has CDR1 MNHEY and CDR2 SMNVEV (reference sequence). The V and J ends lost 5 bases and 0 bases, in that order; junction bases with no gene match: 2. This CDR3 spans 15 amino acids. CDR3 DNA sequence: TGTGCCAGCAGTCGACTAGCGGCCTCCTACAATGAGCAGTTCTTC. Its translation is CASSRLAASYNEQFF.

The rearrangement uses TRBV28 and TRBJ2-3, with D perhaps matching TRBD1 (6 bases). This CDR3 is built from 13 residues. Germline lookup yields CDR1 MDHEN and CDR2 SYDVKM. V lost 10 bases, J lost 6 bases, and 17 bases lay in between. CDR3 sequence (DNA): TGTGCCATCAAAGAAGGGGGAGTGGATACGCAGTATTTT. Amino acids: CAIKEGGVDTQYF.

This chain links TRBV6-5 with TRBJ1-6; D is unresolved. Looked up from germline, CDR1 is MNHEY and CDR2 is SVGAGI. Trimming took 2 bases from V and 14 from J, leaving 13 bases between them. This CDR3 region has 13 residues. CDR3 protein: CASSYDTGSALHF. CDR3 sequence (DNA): TGTGCCAGCAGTTACGATACGGGTTCGGCCCTCCACTTT.

The CDR3 loop is CASSLSERGEAFF. CDR3 DNA: TGTGCCAGCAGTTTATCCGAGCGGGGTGAAGCTTTCTTT. The genes are TRBV28 and TRBJ1-1; the D is unclear. The germline V gene encodes CDR1 MDHEN and CDR2 SYDVKM. The V end lost 1 base, the J end lost 7 bases, and 10 bases lay between the germline ends. The CDR3 is made up of 13 amino acids.